The next 30 T cell receptor beta chains were all read from a single sample in a study of T cells in Graves' hyperthyroidism and ophthalmopathy. The CDR3 regions of TCR beta were amplified from RNA transcripts. HTBI primers were the set used in a first-round RT-PCR of the TCR CDR3. TCRdb re-called the multiplex PCR reads with MiXCR, one entry per CDR3 protein. The sample records nearly 600,000 distinct CDR3 sequences, 14% being singletons. The sequencing input was blood. These receptors originate from a woman between 18 and 30 years old with Graves' ophthalmopathy.

This clonotype was seen repeatedly, ten times or more. The CDR3 DNA sequence: TGCAGCCTAAAGGACAGCCACACTGAAGCTTTCTTT. Its translation: CSLKDSHTEAFF. The chain combines TRBV29-1 with TRBJ1-1, with TRBD1 as a possible D gene (6 bases). Germline-derived CDR1 and CDR2 are SQVTM and ANQGSEA. The CDR3 is made up of 12 amino acids. V was trimmed by 8 bases and J by 3 bases, leaving 13 bases between them.

This clonotype came up many times. The chain joins TRBV5-8 to TRBJ2-1; D not certain. V was cut by 0 bases and J by 5 bases, with 6 bases left in between. The length of the CDR3 is 13 residues. CDR1 and CDR2 (germline): SGHTS, YDEGEE. The CDR3 DNA reads as TGTGCCAGCAGCTTGGACGGAGACAATGAGCAGTTCTTC. Protein: CASSLDGDNEQFF.

This clonotype was seen repeatedly, ten times or more. V usage is TRBV6-1 and J usage is TRBJ1-2; 7 bases are a match to TRBD1. The CDR3 has 13 residues. The germline V gene has CDR1 MNHNS and CDR2 SASEGT. Unmatched junction bases numbered 2, after V lost 3 bases and J lost 4 bases. CDR3 bases: TGTGCCAGCAGTGATTGGGACAGCTATGGCTACACCTTC. Protein: CASSDWDSYGYTF.

This clonotype was recorded many times. J is TRBJ2-5 and V is TRBV10-3, with unresolved D. V lost 2 bases, J lost 2 bases, and 18 bases lay in between. Germline V gene sequence: CDR1 ENHRY, CDR2 SYGVKD. The CDR3 loop spans 17 amino acids. The chain's CDR3 is CAISEPAGRSGQETQYF. In DNA form, the CDR3 reads TGTGCCATCAGTGAGCCGGCAGGAAGGTCCGGACAAGAGACCCAGTACTTC.

This clonotype was found many times. The chain employs TRBV7-9 and TRBJ1-2, with D possibly being TRBD1 (6 bases). The ends were cut back, 4 bases at V and 4 bases at J, with 16 bases in the middle. CDR3 size: 15 residues. The germline CDR1 and CDR2 sequences are SEHNR and FQNEAQ (reference sequence). CDR3 sequence reads: CASSSHVGQSYGYTF. The CDR3 bases are TGTGCCAGCAGCTCCCACGTAGGACAGAGCTATGGCTACACCTTC.

This clonotype has ten or more counts. The rearrangement links TRBV5-8 to TRBJ2-5, with 12 bases matching TRBD2. Germline assignment: CDR1 SGHTS and CDR2 YDEGEE. Germline trimming cut 3 bases from V and 7 bases from J; bases unmatched to any gene: 1. The CDR3 extends over 13 amino acids. The CDR3 DNA follows: TGTGCCAGCAGCTCGGGACTAGCGGGGACCCAGTACTTC. This encodes CASSSGLAGTQYF.

This clonotype was seen repeatedly, ten times or more. V and J are TRBV5-1 and TRBJ2-1; 10 bases fit TRBD2. The CDR3 consists of 15 residues. V dropped 0 bases and J dropped 6; count of bases not matched to a gene: 3. Germline V gene sequence: CDR1 SGHRS, CDR2 YFSETQ. CDR3 protein: CASSLALAGLNEQFF. In DNA, the CDR3 is TGCGCCAGCAGCTTGGCACTAGCGGGACTCAATGAGCAGTTCTTC.

V is TRBV5-5 and J is TRBJ2-7; D unclear. Trimming cost V 4 bases and J 1 base, with 9 bases left between them. Germline V lookup: CDR1 SGHKS, CDR2 YYEKEE (reference sequence). CDR3 length: 13 amino acids. Here the CDR3 reads CASSPDNSYEQYF. The CDR3 DNA reads as TGTGCCAGCAGCCCAGACAATTCCTACGAGCAGTACTTC.

This clonotype was counted ten times or more. The chain links TRBV18 to TRBJ2-1; no clear D gene. Between the trimmed V and J ends, which lost 3 bases and 9 bases, there was a span of 9 bases. Germline values: CDR1 KGHSH, CDR2 LQKENI. This CDR3 comprises 12 residues. CDR3 DNA: TGTGCCAGCTCACCTCTCCACGTTGAGCAGTTCTTC. It translates to CASSPLHVEQFF.

This clonotype occurred a few times. The junction does not match germline at one end; this may be a read error. The rearrangement links TRBV18 to TRBJ2-7; 11 bases match TRBD2. Germline V gene sequence: CDR1 KGHSH, CDR2 LQKENI. The CDR3 is 16 amino acids. CDR3 sequence reads: CASSPILAGEGYERYF. CDR3 DNA sequence: TGTGCCAGCTCACCTATACTAGCGGGAGAGGGCTACGAGCGGTACTTC.

The table lists this clonotype with many counts. The J gene is TRBJ2-7, the V gene TRBV14, with D perhaps matching TRBD1 (6 bases). CDR1 is SGHDN and CDR2 is FVKESK in the germline V gene. This CDR3 has 17 residues. Trimming removed 4 bases from V and 0 bases from J, with 19 bases in between. The DNA for the CDR3 is TGTGCCAGCAGCCCTTCACTCGGGCAGGGGATCTCCTACGAGCAGTACTTC. Its translation is CASSPSLGQGISYEQYF.

This clonotype was found many times. V gene TRBV28 combines with J gene TRBJ1-4; D gene uncertain. Trimming cost V 4 bases and J 4 bases, with 13 bases left between them. The CDR3 runs to 15 residues. The germline gives CDR1 MDHEN, CDR2 SYDVKM. The CDR3 protein is CASSSYGVNNEKLFF. In nucleotides, the CDR3 is TGTGCCAGCAGTTCATATGGGGTGAATAATGAAAAACTGTTTTTT.

To note about this clonotype: This may stem from a read error, because a much larger clone lies one nucleotide away. The chain carries TRBV10-3 and TRBJ1-1, with 8 bases that match TRBD1. CDR3 size: 18 residues. CDR1 is ENHRY and CDR2 is SYGVKD in the germline V gene. The junction had 13 bases not matched to a gene; V was cut back by 3 bases and J by 1 base. In nucleotides, the CDR3 is TGTGCCATCAGTGATCGGTGGGCGCACAGGGGGAAGAACACTGAAGCTTTCTTT. This gives the protein CAISDRWAHRGKNTEAFF.

As regards this clonotype: A much larger clone is a single base away; this may be a read error. The chain employs TRBV6-2 or TRBV6-3 and TRBJ1-5; 11 nucleotides match TRBD1. This CDR3 contains 17 residues. V was pared by 6 bases and J by 0 bases, with 7 bases of the junction left unmatched. CDR1 MNHEY and CDR2 SVGEGT come from the germline V gene. The CDR3 nucleotides read TGTGCCAGCAGCGGGACAGGGGGACACTATAGCAATCAGCCCCAGCATTTT. It codes for CASSGTGGHYSNQPQHF.

CDR3 nucleotides: TGTGCCACCAGCAGAGATGTCTCCGCGTGGTCTGGAAACACCATATATTTT. It is translated as CATSRDVSAWSGNTIYF. The chain carries TRBV15 and TRBJ1-3, with D unclear. Per germline, CDR1 LNHNV and CDR2 YYDKDF (reference sequence). The V end was cut by 0 bases, the J end by 1 base, with 13 bases between. This CDR3 has 17 amino acids.

This clonotype has ten or more counts. The chain has TRBV6-1 and TRBJ1-1, with TRBD1 identical over 9 bases. The CDR3 loop spans 14 amino acids. V gave up 7 bases and J gave up 3 bases; unmatched junction bases: 6. Germline lookup yields CDR1 MNHNS and CDR2 SASEGT. CDR3: CASISQGADTEAFF. In DNA form, the CDR3 reads TGTGCCAGCATCTCACAGGGGGCGGACACTGAAGCTTTCTTT.

This clonotype was observed at least ten times. This chain joins TRBV7-2 and TRBJ2-1; 9 positions agree with TRBD2. The junction had 6 bases not matched to a gene; V was cut back by 4 bases and J by 14 bases. The CDR3 is 12 amino acids. Germline-derived CDR1 and CDR2 are SGHTA and FQGNSA. The CDR3 DNA follows: TGTGCCAGCAGCTCATCTAGCGGGGTAAAGTTCTTC. Encoded protein: CASSSSSGVKFF.

A few counts support this clonotype. CDR3 in DNA: TGCGCCAGCAGTCCCTCGTCGAGTGTCACTGAAGCTTTCTTT. Encoded protein: CASSPSSSVTEAFF. V gene TRBV5-1 combines with J gene TRBJ1-1; D gene unclear. CDR3 length equals 14 residues. Per the germline V gene, CDR1 is SGHRS and CDR2 is YFSETQ. V was shortened by 5 bases and J by 4 bases, with 15 bases between the two germline ends.

A note on this clonotype: This may arise from a read error, as a much more abundant clone is one base away. This is likely a read error, given that the CDR3 carries no conserved phenylalanine or tryptophan at its end. The rearrangement uses TRBV20-1 and TRBJ1-1; D possibly corresponds to TRBD1 (6 bases). The CDR3 covers 12 residues. Trimming stripped 5 bases from V and 4 bases from J, with 11 bases between. Germline V gene lookup returns CDR1 DFQATT and CDR2 SNEGSKA (reference sequence). The CDR3 DNA reads as TGCAGTGCTCTACGGGGGGCCACTGAAGCTTTCCTT. It yields the protein CSALRGATEAFL.

This clonotype showed up many times. The chain carries TRBV27 and TRBJ2-1; D remains unclear. Germline V gives CDR1 MNHEY, CDR2 SMNVEV (reference sequence). Trimming took off 5 bases at V and 5 bases at J, with 13 bases between the two ends. The CDR3 is 14 residues long. The CDR3 protein is CASSPPISHNEQFF. The CDR3 bases are TGTGCCAGCAGTCCCCCGATCAGCCACAATGAGCAGTTCTTC.

V gene TRBV7-9 combines with J gene TRBJ2-1; the D gene is possibly TRBD2 (5 bases). The CDR3 spans 13 residues. Germline CDR1 is SEHNR and CDR2 is FQNEAQ (reference sequence). Trimming cost V 3 bases and J 5 bases, with 8 bases left between them. The CDR3: CASSLGAHNEQFF. In nucleotides, the CDR3 is TGTGCCAGCAGCTTGGGAGCCCACAATGAGCAGTTCTTC.

A few counts support this clonotype. V usage is TRBV6-4 and J usage is TRBJ1-2, with a tentative D call TRBD1 (5 bases). Per the germline V gene, CDR1 is MRHNA and CDR2 is SNTAGT. The CDR3 length is 15 residues. V gave up 8 bases and J gave up 1 base, with 17 bases separating them. CDR3 nucleotides: TGTGCCAGCCCAGACAGCCAAAAAGTTAACTATGGCTACACCTTC. This gives the protein CASPDSQKVNYGYTF.

This clonotype was counted at least ten times. The chain combines TRBV7-3 with TRBJ2-3, with 10 bases lining up with TRBD2. Per the germline V gene, CDR1 is SGHTA and CDR2 is FQGTGA. The trim removed 6 bases at V and 2 bases at J, leaving 5 bases unmatched. The CDR3 has 15 residues. CDR3 in amino acids: CASRSGTSVTDTQYF. CDR3 coding DNA: TGTGCCAGCAGGTCCGGGACTAGCGTCACAGATACGCAGTATTTT.

The rearrangement uses TRBV2 and TRBJ1-1; D possibly corresponds to TRBD1 (5 bases). Germline loops: CDR1 SNHLY, CDR2 FYNNEI. The CDR3 extends over 15 amino acids. The ends were cut back, 2 bases at V and 5 bases at J, with 15 bases in the middle. The CDR3 nucleotides are TGTGCCAGCAGTGAAATTTGGGCAGGGAAGACTGAAGCTTTCTTT. Translated: CASSEIWAGKTEAFF.

This clonotype was observed a handful of times. The chain has TRBV4-2 and TRBJ1-3; the match to TRBD1 covers 10 bases. Trimming took 1 base from V and 2 from J; bases not matched to a gene: 5. CDR3 size: 17 residues. Germline V lookup: CDR1 LGHNA, CDR2 YNFKEQ. CDR3 region: CASSQGRDRGPGNTIYF. The CDR3 DNA sequence: TGTGCCAGCAGCCAAGGCCGGGACAGGGGCCCTGGAAACACCATATATTTT.

This clonotype was found many times. The V gene is TRBV28, the J gene TRBJ2-3, with TRBD2 matching over 7 bases. With V trimmed by 5 bases and J by 3 bases, 8 bases remained unmatched. This CDR3 contains 15 residues. Germline V gene data show CDR1 as MDHEN and CDR2 as SYDVKM. The CDR3 DNA follows: TGTGCCAGCAGTGCCGCGGGGGTGGGGACAGATACGCAGTATTTT. Its protein is CASSAAGVGTDTQYF.

The chain combines TRBV27 with TRBJ2-5; TRBD1 or TRBD2 may be the D gene (5 bases each). The V gene lost 5 bases and the J gene lost 5 bases, with 12 bases spanning the gap. The CDR3 consists of 13 residues. The germline V gene encodes CDR1 MNHEY and CDR2 SMNVEV (reference sequence). This chain's CDR3 is CASSPPGSETQYF. The CDR3 coding sequence is TGTGCCAGCAGTCCACCAGGGAGTGAGACCCAGTACTTC.

Concerning this clonotype itself: Its ends do not fully match the called genes, so a read error is possible. The gene calls are TRBV3-1 and TRBJ1-2, with D tentatively TRBD1 (5 bases). Germline CDR1 is LGHDT and CDR2 is YNNKEL (reference sequence). The CDR3 consists of 13 residues. CDR3: CASSPGGDYGHTF. CDR3 coding DNA: TGTGCCAGCAGCCCGGGGGGAGACTATGGCCACACCTTC.

In its sample, this clonotype was seen a few times. The J gene is TRBJ1-2, the V gene TRBV5-5; D is undetermined. This CDR3 is built from 14 residues. Germline V gives CDR1 SGHKS, CDR2 YYEKEE (reference sequence). With 6 bases removed from V and 3 bases from J, the gap between germline ends came to 15 bases. CDR3 sequence: CASTSPGRHYGYTF. Here the CDR3 DNA reads TGTGCCAGCACCTCTCCGGGCAGGCACTATGGCTACACCTTC.

This clonotype was detected a few times. The V and J genes are TRBV9 and TRBJ2-2; tentatively, D is TRBD1 (6 bases). With 4 bases removed from V and 0 bases from J, the gap between germline ends came to 13 bases. From germline, CDR1 is SGDLS and CDR2 YYNGEE. The CDR3 runs to 16 residues. Here the CDR3 DNA reads TGTGCCAGCAGCCCCCAAGGGGGAACGAACACCGGGGAGCTGTTTTTT. Protein sequence: CASSPQGGTNTGELFF. The variable domain in full, completed from reference TRBV9 and TRBJ2-2, reads DSGVTQTPKHLITATGQRVTLRCSPRSGDLSVYWYQQSLDQGLQFLIQYYNGEERAKGNILERFSAQQFPDLHSELNLSSLELGDSALYFCASSPQGGTNTGELFFGEGSRLTVL.